One and the same sample provided the 11 T cell receptor beta chains below, sequenced in a study of cytomegalovirus exposure and HLA in healthy donors. The PCR had 60 Vbeta and 13 Jbeta primers. The assay was immunoSEQ multiplex PCR, and TCRdb's table has in-frame clones only and misses some. The table lists 180,000 or so clones, 82% of them singletons. What was sequenced was PBMCs. The receptors shown here come from a man between 40 and 49 years old in good health and CMV-seronegative.

This CDR3 is CASSFRTGDTGELFF. The CDR3 region has the DNA TGTGCCAGCAGCTTCCGGACAGGAGACACCGGGGAGCTGTTTTTT. This chain links TRBV5-4 with TRBJ2-2; 7 nucleotides match TRBD1. The CDR3 is made up of 15 amino acids. Germline assignment: CDR1 SGHNT and CDR2 YYREEE (reference sequence). The trim removed 2 bases at V and 3 bases at J, leaving 4 bases unmatched.

This clone was observed a single time. The rearrangement links TRBV7-8 to TRBJ1-5, with D tentatively TRBD1 (5 bases). The CDR3 length is 14 residues. The germline V gene has CDR1 SGHVS and CDR2 FQNEAQ. Trimming took 7 bases from V and 2 from J, leaving 12 bases between them. The CDR3 region is CASNQRGGNQPQHF. CDR3 coding DNA: TGTGCCAGCAACCAAAGGGGTGGCAATCAGCCCCAGCATTTT.

The genes are TRBV27 and TRBJ2-1; D uncertain. Germline V gene sequence: CDR1 MNHEY, CDR2 SMNVEV (reference sequence). The V and J ends lost 0 bases and 2 bases respectively, with 11 bases between them. The CDR3 covers 16 residues. The CDR3 loop reads CASSLSRQLTYNEQFF. The CDR3 coding sequence is TGTGCCAGCAGTTTATCGCGGCAGCTTACCTACAATGAGCAGTTCTTC.

The genes are TRBV5-1 and TRBJ2-5; 7 nucleotides agree with TRBD2. The CDR3 spans 15 residues. Per the germline V gene, CDR1 is SGHRS and CDR2 is YFSETQ. V lost 6 bases, J lost 5 bases, and 13 bases stayed unmatched. CDR3 sequence (DNA): TGCGCCAGCACCAGGGTAGCGACAGCGGGGGAGACCCAGTACTTC. Translated, it gives CASTRVATAGETQYF. Full variable domain (remainder filled in from reference TRBV5-1 and TRBJ2-5): KAGVTQTPRYLIKTRGQQVTLSCSPISGHRSVSWYQQTPGQGLQFLFEYFSETQRNKGNFPGRFSGRQFSNSRSEMNVSTLELGDSALYLCASTRVATAGETQYFGPGTRLLVL.

The chain employs TRBV5-1 and TRBJ1-1; possible D gene TRBD1, 5 bases. Germline values: CDR1 SGHRS, CDR2 YFSETQ. The CDR3 runs to 13 residues. The V end lost 2 bases, the J end lost 3 bases, and 8 bases lay between the germline ends. The DNA for the CDR3 is TGCGCCAGCAGCTTTTCAGGGTACACTGAAGCTTTCTTT. Its translation: CASSFSGYTEAFF. Together with reference TRBV5-1 and TRBJ1-1, the CDR3 gives the full variable domain: KAGVTQTPRYLIKTRGQQVTLSCSPISGHRSVSWYQQTPGQGLQFLFEYFSETQRNKGNFPGRFSGRQFSNSRSEMNVSTLELGDSALYLCASSFSGYTEAFFGQGTRLTVV.

The rearrangement uses TRBV5-1 and TRBJ2-7; 14 bases agree with TRBD2. The CDR3 has 15 amino acids. Trimming cost V 2 bases and J 10 bases; bases outside gene matches: 8. The V gene's germline CDR1 is SGHRS and CDR2 YFSETQ. The CDR3 DNA reads as TGCGCCAGCAGCTTACTAGGGACTAGCGGGGGCATACAGTACTTC. It translates to CASSLLGTSGGIQYF.

Turning to this clone: The same CDR3 arises from other DNA sequences in this sample as well. The gene calls are TRBV5-1 and TRBJ2-1; weak D call: TRBD2 (6 bases). CDR1 and CDR2 from the germline V gene are SGHRS and YFSETQ. This CDR3 is built from 14 residues. Trimming removed 0 bases from V and 7 bases from J, with 11 bases in between. Written as DNA, the CDR3 is TGCGCCAGCAGCTTGGCTTCGGGGAGGAATGAGCAGTTCTTC. It translates to CASSLASGRNEQFF.

This chain uses TRBV6-5 with TRBJ2-6; 7 bases fit TRBD1. Germline V lookup: CDR1 MNHEY, CDR2 SVGAGI. The V gene end was trimmed by 4 bases and the J gene end by 4 bases; junction bases not matched to a gene: 7. The CDR3 extends over 16 amino acids. The CDR3 loop is CASSSLDRAGANVLTF. The CDR3 DNA follows: TGTGCCAGCAGTTCCCTCGACAGGGCCGGGGCCAACGTCCTGACTTTC.

The chain employs TRBV7-2 and TRBJ2-2; 11 bases fit TRBD2. The V gene's germline CDR1 is SGHTA and CDR2 FQGNSA. The CDR3 has 16 residues. Trimming at V came to 5 bases and at J to 6 bases, leaving 8 bases not matched to a gene. The DNA of the CDR3 is TGTGCCAGCAGCCCGAACAGACTAGCGGGATCCGGGGAGCTGTTTTTT. Translated: CASSPNRLAGSGELFF.

For this clone: Other DNA sequences within the sample encode an identical CDR3. The chain joins TRBV4-2 to TRBJ1-2; the D gene is possibly TRBD1 (5 bases). CDR3 length: 16 residues. Trimming removed 3 bases from V and 5 bases from J, with 19 bases in between. Germline CDR1 LGHNA, CDR2 YNFKEQ. The CDR3 DNA sequence: TGTGCCAGCAGCCAGGTAACGGTGGGGCCCTATTATGGCTACACCTTC. Its protein is CASSQVTVGPYYGYTF.

The genes are TRBV5-4 and TRBJ1-4; TRBD1 aligns across 7 bases. Trimming took 4 bases from V and 8 from J; bases not matched to a gene: 11. The CDR3 contains 15 residues. Germline CDR1 is SGHNT and CDR2 is YYREEE (reference sequence). The CDR3 spells CASSRKQGSGEKLFF. For the CDR3, the DNA is TGTGCCAGCAGCAGGAAACAGGGGTCAGGAGAAAAACTGTTTTTT.